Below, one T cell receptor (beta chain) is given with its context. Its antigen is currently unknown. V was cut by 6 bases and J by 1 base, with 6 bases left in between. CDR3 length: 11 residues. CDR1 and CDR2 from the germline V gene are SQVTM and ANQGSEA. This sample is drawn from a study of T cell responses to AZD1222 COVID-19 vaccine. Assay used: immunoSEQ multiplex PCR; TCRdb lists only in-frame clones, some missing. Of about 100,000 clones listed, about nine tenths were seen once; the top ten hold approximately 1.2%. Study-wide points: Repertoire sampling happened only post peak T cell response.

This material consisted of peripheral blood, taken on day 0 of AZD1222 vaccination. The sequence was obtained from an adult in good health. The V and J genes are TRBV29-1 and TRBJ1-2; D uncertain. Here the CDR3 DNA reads TGCAGCGTCGACCTTAACTATGGCTACACCTTC. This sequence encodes CSVDLNYGYTF.